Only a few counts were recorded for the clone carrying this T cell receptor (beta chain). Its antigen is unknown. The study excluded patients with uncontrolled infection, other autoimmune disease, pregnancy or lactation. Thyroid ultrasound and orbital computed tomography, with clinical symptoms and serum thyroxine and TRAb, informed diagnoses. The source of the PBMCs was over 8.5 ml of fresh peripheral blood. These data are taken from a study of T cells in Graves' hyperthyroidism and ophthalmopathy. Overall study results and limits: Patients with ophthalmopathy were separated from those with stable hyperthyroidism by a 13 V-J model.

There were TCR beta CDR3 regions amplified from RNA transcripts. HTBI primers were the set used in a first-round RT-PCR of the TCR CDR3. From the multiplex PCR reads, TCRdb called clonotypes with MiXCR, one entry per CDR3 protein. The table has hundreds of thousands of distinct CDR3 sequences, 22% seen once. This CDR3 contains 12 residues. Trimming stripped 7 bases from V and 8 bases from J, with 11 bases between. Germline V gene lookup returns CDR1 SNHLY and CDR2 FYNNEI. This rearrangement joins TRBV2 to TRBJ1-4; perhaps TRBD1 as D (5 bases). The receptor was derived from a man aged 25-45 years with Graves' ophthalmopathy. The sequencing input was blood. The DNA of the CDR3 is TGTGCCAGCATGTACGGGGGAGAAAAACTGTTTTTT. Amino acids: CASMYGGEKLFF.